The rows below give T cell receptor beta chains drawn from one sample of a study of OX40 agonist ivuxolimab in advanced cancers. Using immunoSEQ multiplex PCR, the repertoire was profiled, and TCRdb retains in-frame clones only, with some absent. The data hold some 60,000 clones, with about four fifths observed a single time. Material: CD4+ or CD8+ T cells sorted from blood, obtained in a trial of the OX40 agonist ivuxolimab. The receptors come from an adult with an advanced solid tumor such as melanoma, head and neck, liver or kidney cancer. Both conserved end residues are part of each CDR3. D genes are given only for firm matches. The size entry is marked missing in some rows and otherwise reads once, few, many or a size class.

clone_size	j_call	v_call	d_call	cdr3_nt	cdr3_aa
NA	TRBJ2-1	TRBV30	TRBD2	TGTGCCTTGGGACTAGCGAGATTGGCGGGAGAGCAGTTCTTC	CALGLARLAGEQFF
NA	TRBJ2-7	TRBV6-5	NA	TGTGCCAGCAGTTACTCAGCGGGCCACTCCTACGAGCAGTACTTC	CASSYSAGHSYEQYF
NA	TRBJ2-1	TRBV28	NA	TGTGCCAGCAGGTCGGGGCCACAGGTTGGCAATGAGCAGTTCTTC	CASRSGPQVGNEQFF
NA	TRBJ2-6	TRBV18	NA	TGTGCCAGCTCGCAGGGACTCCCCTCTGGGGCCAACGTCCTGACTTTC	CASSQGLPSGANVLTF
medium-sized	TRBJ2-1	TRBV7-2	TRBD1	TGTGCCAGCAGCTTAGCGCAAAAGGGGGCGTACAATGAGCAGTTCTTC	CASSLAQKGAYNEQFF
few	TRBJ1-4	TRBV30	NA	TGTGCCTGGACCGACAGAGGGCCAACTAATGAAAAACTGTTTTTT	CAWTDRGPTNEKLFF
NA	TRBJ2-1	TRBV7-9	TRBD1	TGTGCCAGCAGCTCCCGGCAGGGGGTTGTCGATGAGCAGTTCTTC	CASSSRQGVVDEQFF
few	TRBJ2-2	TRBV5-1	TRBD2	TGCGCCAGCAGCACGGGACTAGCTAACACCGGGGAGCTGTTTTTT	CASSTGLANTGELFF
NA	TRBJ1-2	TRBV19	NA	TGTGCCAGTAGTATAGGAGGGGGTAACTATGGCTACACCTTC	CASSIGGGNYGYTF
NA	TRBJ1-1	TRBV4-3	TRBD1	TGCGCCAGCAGCCAAGACTGGCTGGGACAGCTCCCCCTTTTCTTT	CASSQDWLGQLPLFF
NA	TRBJ1-3	TRBV18	NA	TGTGCCAGCTCACCACCGGGATCCGGGGCTGGAAACACCATATATTTT	CASSPPGSGAGNTIYF
NA	TRBJ2-7	TRBV28	NA	TGTGCCAGCAGTATCGGAAGGGAGCAGTACTTC	CASSIGREQYF
NA	TRBJ2-5	TRBV18	TRBD1	TGTGCCAGCTCACCACTCGGACAGGGATTACAAGAGACCCAGTACTTC	CASSPLGQGLQETQYF
NA	TRBJ1-1	TRBV6-5	TRBD1	TGTGCCAGCAGAAAGACAGGGATCGCTGAAGCTTTCTTT	CASRKTGIAEAFF
NA	TRBJ2-5	TRBV27	NA	TGTGCCAGCGCGATCGGGGGGACCCAGTACTTC	CASAIGGTQYF
NA	TRBJ1-2	TRBV19	TRBD1	TGTGCCAGTAACCCGGGGGGGGACAGGCTCCTTCGTGGCTACACCTTC	CASNPGGDRLLRGYTF
NA	TRBJ1-1	TRBV12-5	TRBD1	TGTGCTAGTGGTTTGGCAACCGGGACAGGGGGTTCGGAAGCTTTCTTT	CASGLATGTGGSEAFF
NA	TRBJ1-5	TRBV19	TRBD1	TGTGCCAGTAGTATAGCCCGGACAGGGGGCAATCTTCAGCCCCAGCATTTT	CASSIARTGGNLQPQHF
NA	TRBJ1-2	TRBV9	NA	TGTGCCAGCAGCGTAGTTGAACAGAACTATGGCTACACCTTC	CASSVVEQNYGYTF